The following is a TCR beta chain sequence with its context. The antigen remains undetermined. After removal of 4 bases from V and 1 base from J, the junction contained 4 bases not matched to a gene. Per germline, CDR1 MGHRA and CDR2 YSYEKL. The CDR3 has 15 residues. The data stem from a study of OX40 agonist ivuxolimab in advanced cancers. About the study: A mean age of roughly 60 years, range roughly 20 to 79, was recorded, and over 65% were male. Study-level findings and limits: Not determined was the antigen specificity of the expanded peripheral T cells. Relative to CD4+, CD8+ T cells held more expanded clones on average. There were also nonresponders showing low normalized T-cell clonal expansion.

This table comes from immunoSEQ multiplex PCR, and its TCRdb copy is limited to in-frame clones, with some not included. Of roughly 28,000 clones listed, roughly 80% are singletons. The sequence came from an adult with an advanced solid tumor such as melanoma, head and neck, liver or kidney cancer. This sample comprised CD4+ or CD8+ T cells sorted from blood, obtained in a trial of the OX40 agonist ivuxolimab. The chain has TRBV4-1 and TRBJ1-5; 7 bases fit TRBD1. The CDR3, as DNA: TGCGCCAGCAGCCTGACAGGGCAGAGCAATCAGCCCCAGCATTTT. This gives the protein CASSLTGQSNQPQHF.